This TCR beta chain appears in the sequencing data of a study of a mutant IDH1 vaccine in newly diagnosed glioma. Overall study: Treated patients had a mean age of roughly 40 years and a roughly 62% male, 37.5% female split. Those enrolled had earlier been treated with radiotherapy, temozolomide, or both, mostly both. Study-wide results and caveats: Variations in leading peripheral T cell clonotypes appeared to have no connection with pseudoprogression.

Measured with immunoSEQ multiplex PCR; TCRdb has only the in-frame clones, and not every one. The sample records 50,000 to 65,000 clones, roughly 80% being singletons. This clone was seen a handful of times. Its antigen remains unidentified. The time point: baseline, week 1 (first vaccination visit). Indicated treatment: pre-vaccination baseline after standard-of-care therapy. The donor cohort comprised cases of new WHO grade 3 or 4 IDH1-mutant, ATRX-lost astrocytoma. The material sequenced was PBMCs, taken from a glioma patient treated with radiotherapy, temozolomide or both. The sequence derives from a man aged 18 to 29 with glioma.

CDR3: CASSLSGTGLNTEAFF. CDR3 DNA sequence: TGTGCCAGCAGTTTATCGGGGACAGGTCTGAACACTGAAGCTTTCTTT. The chain employs TRBV27 and TRBJ1-1; 8 bases are a match to TRBD1. With V trimmed by 0 bases and J by 0 bases, 3 bases remained unmatched. This CDR3 region has 16 residues. Germline-derived CDR1 and CDR2 are MNHEY and SMNVEV (reference sequence).